Listed here are 7 T cell receptor beta chains from one sample, sequenced in a study of sequential checkpoint blockade in melanoma. Specified treatment: randomized to nivolumab then ipilimumab (arm A) or the reverse (arm B). Profiling relied on immunoSEQ multiplex PCR, and the TCRdb table lists in-frame clones only, not all of them. The data show approximately 10,000 clones, with 77% seen just once and about 9.4% held by the top ten. Sample: CD8+ T cells sorted from blood (inferred from file names), taken from a patient given nivolumab and ipilimumab in sequence. These receptors were collected from a human donor with melanoma.

The chain is built from TRBV25-1 and TRBJ2-1; weak D call: TRBD2 (5 bases). Trimming pared 6 bases from V and 7 bases from J, leaving 16 bases between. The CDR3 totals 14 residues. Germline V CDR1 and CDR2: MGHDK, SYGVNS. The CDR3 sequence is CASSPPGPGNEQFF. As DNA, the CDR3 is TGTGCCAGCAGCCCCCCGGGCCCGGGAAATGAGCAGTTCTTC.

This clone was counted a single time. The V and J genes are TRBV19 and TRBJ2-1; D possibly corresponds to TRBD1 (6 bases). The V gene's germline CDR1 is LNHDA and CDR2 SQIVND (reference sequence). The length of the CDR3 is 13 residues. V was cut by 8 bases and J by 8 bases, with 16 bases left in between. CDR3 loop: CASASRGLDEQFF. DNA of the CDR3: TGTGCCAGTGCTTCCAGGGGATTGGATGAGCAGTTCTTC. Based on the CDR3 plus reference TRBV19 and TRBJ2-1, the full variable domain is DGGITQSPKYLFRKEGQNVTLSCEQNLNHDAMYWYRQDPGQGLRLIYYSQIVNDFQKGDIAEGYSVSREKKESFPLTVTSAQKNPTAFYLCASASRGLDEQFFGPGTRLTVL.

The gene calls are TRBV7-3 and TRBJ2-7; D is perhaps TRBD2 (5 bases). The ends were cut back, 2 bases at V and 3 bases at J, with 14 bases in the middle. The V gene's germline CDR1 is SGHTA and CDR2 FQGTGA. The CDR3 extends over 15 amino acids. The CDR3 is CASSLPEGWIYEQYF. Written as DNA, the CDR3 is TGTGCCAGCAGCTTACCAGAGGGCTGGATCTACGAGCAGTACTTC.

V and J are TRBV5-1 and TRBJ2-7; D gene unclear. This CDR3 has 14 amino acids. Germline V lookup: CDR1 SGHRS, CDR2 YFSETQ. Trimming took 1 base from V and 3 from J, leaving 11 bases between them. CDR3 in amino acids: CASSLFMSNYEQYF. The CDR3 DNA reads TGCGCCAGCAGCTTGTTCATGAGCAACTACGAGCAGTACTTC.

This chain uses TRBV7-9 with TRBJ2-2, with TRBD2 as a possible D gene (5 bases). CDR3 length: 14 amino acids. V was trimmed by 7 bases and J by 1 base, leaving 10 bases between them. CDR1 is SEHNR and CDR2 is FQNEAQ in the germline V gene (reference sequence). CDR3 sequence: CASTPEGNTGELFF. The CDR3 DNA reads as TGTGCCAGCACCCCCGAGGGGAACACCGGGGAGCTGTTTTTT.

V usage is TRBV5-1 and J usage is TRBJ2-7; 8 positions agree with TRBD1. Germline trimming cut 1 base from V and 6 bases from J; bases unmatched to any gene: 6. Germline loops: CDR1 SGHRS, CDR2 YFSETQ. The CDR3 has 14 residues. The CDR3 DNA follows: TGCGCCAGCAGCTTGAGGGTTGACAGGGGCGAGCAGTACTTC. Encoded protein: CASSLRVDRGEQYF.

This clone occurred once. J is TRBJ1-4 and V is TRBV11-2, with D maybe TRBD1 (5 bases). CDR1 and CDR2 from the germline V gene are SGHAT and FQNNGV. The V end was cut by 1 base, the J end by 0 bases, with 12 bases between. This CDR3 is 17 amino acids long. As DNA, the CDR3 is TGTGCCAGCAGCTTAGTGGGCCAGGGCGCAACTAATGAAAAACTGTTTTTT. Residues: CASSLVGQGATNEKLFF.